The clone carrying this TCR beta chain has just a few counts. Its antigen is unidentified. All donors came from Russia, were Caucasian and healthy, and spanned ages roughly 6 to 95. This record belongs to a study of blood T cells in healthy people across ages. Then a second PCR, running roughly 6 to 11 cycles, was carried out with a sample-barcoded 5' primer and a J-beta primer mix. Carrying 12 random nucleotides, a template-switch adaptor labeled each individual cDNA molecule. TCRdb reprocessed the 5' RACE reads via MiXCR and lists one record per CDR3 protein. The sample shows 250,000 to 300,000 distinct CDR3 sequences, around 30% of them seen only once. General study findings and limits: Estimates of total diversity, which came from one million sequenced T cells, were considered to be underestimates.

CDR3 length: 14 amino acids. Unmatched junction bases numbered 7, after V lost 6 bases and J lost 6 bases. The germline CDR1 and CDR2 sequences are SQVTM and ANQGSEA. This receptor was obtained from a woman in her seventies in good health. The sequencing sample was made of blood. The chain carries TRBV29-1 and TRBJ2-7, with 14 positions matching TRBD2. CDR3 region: CSVDPGLAGAEQYF. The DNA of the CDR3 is TGCAGCGTGGACCCGGGACTAGCGGGAGCCGAGCAGTACTTC.